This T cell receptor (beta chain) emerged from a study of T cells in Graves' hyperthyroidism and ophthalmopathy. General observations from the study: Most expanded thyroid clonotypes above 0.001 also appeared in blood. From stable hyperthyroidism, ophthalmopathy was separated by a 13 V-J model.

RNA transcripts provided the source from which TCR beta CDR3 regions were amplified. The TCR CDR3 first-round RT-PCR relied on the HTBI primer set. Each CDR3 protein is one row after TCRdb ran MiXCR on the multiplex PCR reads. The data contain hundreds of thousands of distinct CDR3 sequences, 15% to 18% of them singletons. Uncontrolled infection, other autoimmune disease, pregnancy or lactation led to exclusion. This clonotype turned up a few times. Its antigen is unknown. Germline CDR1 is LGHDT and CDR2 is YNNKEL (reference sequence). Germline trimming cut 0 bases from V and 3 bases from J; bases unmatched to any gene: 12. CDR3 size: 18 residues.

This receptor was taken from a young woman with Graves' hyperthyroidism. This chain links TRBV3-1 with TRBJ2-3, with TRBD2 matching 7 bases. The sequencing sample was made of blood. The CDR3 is CASSQEAQLALVTDTQYF. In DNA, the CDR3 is TGTGCCAGCAGCCAAGAGGCCCAACTAGCGTTGGTGACAGATACGCAGTATTTT.